This T cell receptor (beta chain) was sequenced during a study of tumor-infiltrating lymphocytes in primary liver carcinoma (TCRdb year 2017). About the study as a whole: Of the five patients (three men and two women, aged 30 to 69 years), four had hepatocellular carcinoma and one had combined HCC and intrahepatic cholangiocarcinoma. For each liver tumor, the study sampled five regions along with adjacent normal tissue and blood, and applied TCRbeta repertoire sequencing, expression microarrays and whole-exome sequencing. Tumors of the five patients were stage T1-T3 N0M0 with maximum diameters of roughly 4.2 to 11 cm. Reproducibility between technical replicate repertoires was high, with correlation coefficients above 0.95 and mean shared-clone rates approximately 0.88. A total of roughly 35 specimens from 5 patients went through TCRbeta repertoire sequencing, namely 25 tumor regions, 5 adjacent noncancerous liver tissues and 5 peripheral blood samples. Roughly 3.5 to 7.5 million productive TCRbeta reads were obtained per sample, and no significant difference in read depth was found between tissue types.

Total RNA and DNA were co-extracted without cell sorting from around 20-30 mg of bulk tissue using the AllPrep DNA/RNA mini kit. Between late 2015 and early 2016, 4 or 5 patients in China with histopathologically diagnosed primary liver carcinoma had their tumors surgically resected. Chronic HBV infection was present in the patients, and the patients were treatment-naive at sampling. Fresh tumor and adjacent tissue pieces were bisected, with one half stored in RNAlater at -80 degrees C and the other half sent for histology. The study at large found these results: Consistent with antigen-driven expansion, pairs of tumor regions showed higher repertoire overlap (mean around 36%) than either tumor-adjacent pairs (approximately 17%) or tumor-blood pairs (roughly 14%). Because only the TCR beta chain was sequenced and unpaired alpha chains were not captured, true repertoire diversity is likely underestimated. The top 250 clones accounted for a significantly greater share of the repertoire in tumors than in blood (p = 0.039). Since the samples were bulk and unsorted, there was no way to compare CD4+ and CD8+ T cell repertoires. The study included only five patients, and the authors note findings should be validated in a larger study.

Using a constant-region primer and ProtoScript II reverse transcriptase, TCRbeta-specific cDNA was reverse-transcribed from 400 to 550 ng total RNA. TCRbeta libraries were built with three nested multiplex PCR rounds, a slightly modified ARM-PCR procedure. Each of the first two PCR rounds ran for around 11 cycles using multiplex TRBV1-TRBV30 forward primers together with a Cbeta reverse primer. Sample barcodes and Illumina adapters were added in a final 25-cycle PCR using Deep VentR polymerase. Before sequencing, amplicons of 200-500 bp were purified from gel using a QIAquick gel extraction kit. TCRbeta amplicons were sequenced on an Illumina HiSeq 2500 with 250-bp paired-end reads. The source study handled its data this way. Trimmomatic v0.33 was used to quality-trim the reads, and FLASH v1.2.11 was used to merge paired reads so that full CDR3 sequences could be recovered. MiGEC v1.2.1b assigned V, D and J germline segments to the rearranged TCRbeta sequences. VDJtools v1.0.0 computed clonotype statistics and Shannon-Wiener diversity indices. To cut down on sampling bias, every analysis after diversity analysis relied on just the 250 most abundant clonotypes from each sample. Through fastp at Q25 and MiXCR, TCRdb rebuilt clones from the public reads, retaining in-frame beta chains. Under each unique CDR3 protein, matching rows form one entry showing the most common genes and DNA. The V and J calls were not made by the authors but by TCRdb's processing. The sample includes roughly 80,000 distinct CDR3 sequences, with 69% observed a single time. The top ten clonotypes cover less than 30% of the sample.

Trimming at the junction amounts to 6 bases on V and 10 bases on J, and the germline ends lie 21 bases apart. The CDR3 runs 15 residues from the cysteine to the phenylalanine. Only the CDR3 portion is preserved as DNA: 45 bases, with reading frame beginning at the first base. From a lookup of the germline V gene, CDR1 and CDR2 are MNHEY and SVGEGT. On this clonotype: No antigen is known for it. Base qualities were left out, and no much larger clone turns up one base away.

The TCR was taken from a man aged 40-49 years with primary liver carcinoma and hepatitis B virus infection. Sequencing was performed on tumor-adjacent normal liver tissue. The chain links TRBV6-2 or TRBV6-3 with TRBJ1-4; matching of 6 bases hints at TRBD1 as the D gene. CDR3 sequence: CASSQSTGGVGKLFF. The DNA sequence is TGTGCCAGCAGCCAATCGACAGGAGGAGTCGGAAAACTGTTTTTT.